This is a list of T cell receptor beta chains from one sample in a study of blood T cell repertoires in COVID-19. Data came from immunoSEQ multiplex PCR; TCRdb stores just in-frame clones and leaves some out. The sample yields around 150,000 clones, 87% seen once. The sequencing input was peripheral blood. All receptors come from a human donor in a cohort sampled during active COVID-19. CDR3s include the opening cysteine and the closing phenylalanine or tryptophan. The D gene is left open where the match is weak. Size tells how often a clone was seen (once, few, many) or the class of an expanded clone, and some rows leave it out.

clone size	V gene	J gene	D gene	CDR3 length	CDR3 protein	CDR3 DNA
.	TRBV27	TRBJ2-7	TRBD2	13	CASSLQGGYEQYF	TGTGCCAGCAGTTTACAGGGAGGGTACGAGCAGTACTTC
once	TRBV7-9	TRBJ2-5	TRBD2	15	CASSFAGGLQETQYF	TGTGCCAGCAGCTTTGCGGGGGGGCTTCAAGAGACCCAGTACTTC
once	TRBV6-2/TRBV6-3	TRBJ2-1	.	15	CASSYRRSSYNEQFF	TGTGCCAGCAGTTACAGGAGGAGCTCCTACAATGAGCAGTTCTTC
.	TRBV9	TRBJ1-5	.	14	CASSTTDSNQPQHF	TGTGCCAGCAGCACGACAGATAGCAATCAGCCCCAGCATTTT
.	TRBV28	TRBJ1-1	.	15	CASSSSQGWGTEAFF	TGTGCCAGCAGTTCATCACAGGGTTGGGGGACTGAAGCTTTCTTT
.	TRBV4-3	TRBJ2-5	TRBD2	15	CASSQLATSGETQYF	TGCGCCAGCAGCCAATTGGCGACTAGCGGGGAGACCCAGTACTTC
.	TRBV12-3/TRBV12-4	TRBJ1-1	TRBD1	13	CASSVGQGVEAFF	TGTGCCAGCAGTGTTGGACAGGGTGTTGAAGCTTTCTTT
.	TRBV6-2/TRBV6-3	TRBJ1-6	.	13	CASSYEDNSPLHF	TGTGCCAGCAGTTACGAGGATAATTCACCCCTCCACTTT
few	TRBV27	TRBJ1-2	.	13	CASSLRRGHTSTF	TGTGCCAGCAGTTTGCGGAGGGGCCACACATCCACCTTC
.	TRBV11-2	TRBJ2-7	.	14	CASSLVTAPYEQYF	TGTGCCAGCAGCTTAGTGACAGCCCCCTACGAGCAGTACTTC
.	TRBV4-1	TRBJ1-2	.	14	CASSQVSGNYGYTF	TGCGCCAGCAGCCAAGTTTCCGGGAACTATGGCTACACCTTC
.	TRBV9	TRBJ2-7	.	16	CASSVDGGTGPYEQYF	TGTGCCAGCAGCGTAGATGGGGGGACTGGCCCCTACGAGCAGTACTTC
.	TRBV7-2	TRBJ2-2	.	12	CASSLYSGELFF	TGTGCCAGCAGCTTATATTCCGGGGAGCTGTTTTTT
few	TRBV10-3	TRBJ1-6	.	15	CAISESRTEGSPLHF	TGTGCCATCAGTGAGTCACGGACAGAGGGTTCACCCCTCCACTTT
.	TRBV6-5	TRBJ1-6	TRBD1	15	CASSRLGQGRSPLHF	TGTGCCAGCAGTCGCCTAGGACAGGGACGTTCACCCCTCCACTTT
.	TRBV5-1	TRBJ2-7	.	20	CASSAVVPSPSGVLLSEQYF	TGCGCCAGCAGCGCTGTCGTCCCCTCGCCTTCGGGGGTACTGTTATCCGAGCAGTACTTC
.	TRBV30	TRBJ2-3	TRBD2	16	CAWSEGTSSTSDTQYF	TGTGCCTGGAGTGAAGGGACTAGCTCAACTTCAGATACGCAGTATTTT
.	TRBV28	TRBJ1-2	TRBD1	13	CASSLAGGDGYTF	TGTGCCAGCAGTTTAGCAGGGGGCGACGGCTACACCTTC
.	TRBV27	TRBJ2-7	TRBD1	15	CASSLWGQSYHEQYF	TGTGCCAGCAGTTTATGGGGACAGTCCTACCACGAGCAGTACTTC
.	TRBV19	TRBJ1-6	TRBD1	16	CASSPWTGGHDSPLHF	TGTGCCAGTAGTCCCTGGACAGGGGGCCATGATTCACCCCTCCACTTT
.	TRBV28	TRBJ1-2	TRBD1	16	CASSLWAGRGVHGYTF	TGTGCCAGCAGTTTATGGGCGGGCAGGGGGGTACATGGCTACACCTTC
.	TRBV15	TRBJ1-5	.	15	CATSRDRDSNQPQHF	TGTGCCACCAGCAGAGACAGGGATAGCAATCAGCCCCAGCATTTT
.	TRBV21-1	TRBJ1-1	.	17	CASSGLNVGRYRAEAFF	TGTGCCAGCAGCGGGCTGAATGTCGGCAGATACAGGGCTGAAGCTTTCTTT
.	TRBV6-2/TRBV6-3	TRBJ1-6	.	13	CASSYSGPRPLHF	TGTGCCAGCAGTTACTCGGGGCCGCGTCCCCTCCACTTT
.	TRBV11-3	TRBJ1-5	.	14	CASSLDGRVQPQHF	TGTGCCAGCAGCTTAGACGGCAGGGTTCAGCCCCAGCATTTT
.	TRBV19	TRBJ2-7	.	13	CASRGTPAYEQYF	TGTGCCAGTAGGGGGACACCCGCCTACGAGCAGTACTTC
.	TRBV5-3	TRBJ2-1	TRBD2	16	CARSTRLAGTRNEQFF	TGTGCCAGAAGCACCCGACTAGCGGGAACAAGGAATGAGCAGTTCTTC
.	TRBV28	TRBJ1-2	.	13	CATTSTGVYGYTF	TGTGCCACCACAAGCACAGGAGTCTATGGCTACACCTTC
once	TRBV6-2/TRBV6-3	TRBJ1-5	.	16	CASSYGQGPDNQPQHF	TGTGCCAGCAGTTACGGGCAGGGGCCCGACAATCAGCCCCAGCATTTT
.	TRBV19	TRBJ1-4	TRBD1	14	CASTTGDRQRELFF	TGTGCCAGCACTACTGGGGACAGGCAACGGGAACTGTTTTTT
.	TRBV7-2	TRBJ2-3	.	15	CASSKSARLEDTQYF	TGTGCCAGCAGCAAGTCCGCGCGCCTGGAGGATACGCAGTATTTT
.	TRBV6-1	TRBJ2-2	TRBD2	16	CASSEEAGGITGELFF	TGTGCCAGCAGTGAAGAAGCGGGGGGTATCACCGGGGAGCTGTTTTTT
few	TRBV24-1	TRBJ1-5	.	14	CATSEARVGSAQHF	TGTGCCACCAGTGAGGCCAGGGTGGGTTCGGCCCAGCATTTT
.	TRBV21-1	TRBJ2-1	.	16	CASSSRLAGPYNEQFF	TGTGCCAGCAGCAGTAGACTAGCGGGCCCATACAATGAGCAGTTCTTC
.	TRBV4-1	TRBJ2-2	TRBD1	18	CASSRGGTGGPNTGELFF	TGCGCCAGCAGCCGCGGAGGGACAGGGGGACCGAACACCGGGGAGCTGTTTTTT
.	TRBV11-2	TRBJ2-7	.	14	CASSRSGTHYEQYF	TGTGCCAGCAGCCGATCCGGGACACACTACGAGCAGTACTTC
.	TRBV19	TRBJ2-7	TRBD1	16	CASSTTGTGGSYEQYF	TGTGCCAGTAGTACAACCGGGACAGGGGGGTCCTACGAGCAGTACTTC
once	TRBV24-1	TRBJ2-5	.	14	CATSEPGAGETQYF	TGTGCCACCAGTGAGCCGGGAGCCGGGGAGACCCAGTACTTC
.	TRBV28	TRBJ2-3	.	14	CATQGERGTDTQYF	TGTGCCACTCAAGGGGAGCGGGGCACAGATACGCAGTATTTT
.	TRBV11-2	TRBJ1-2	.	14	CASSFNQGSYGYTF	TGTGCCAGCAGCTTCAACCAGGGATCCTATGGCTACACCTTC
.	TRBV3-1/TRBV3-2	TRBJ2-7	TRBD2	15	CASSLGGTSVYEQYF	TGTGCCAGCAGCCTAGGCGGGACTAGCGTCTACGAGCAGTACTTC
.	TRBV29-1	TRBJ1-3	TRBD1	14	CSVGGTVSGNTIYF	TGCAGCGTCGGCGGGACAGTCTCTGGAAACACCATATATTTT
.	TRBV5-1	TRBJ2-7	TRBD1	14	CASSQKDRGNEQYF	TGCGCCAGCAGCCAGAAGGACAGGGGAAACGAGCAGTACTTC
.	TRBV11-2	TRBJ2-7	.	16	CASSLVRKAGSYEQYF	TGTGCCAGCAGCTTAGTCAGGAAGGCAGGGTCCTACGAGCAGTACTTC
.	TRBV3-1/TRBV3-2	TRBJ2-7	.	13	CASSQQGSYEQYF	TGTGCCAGCAGCCAACAGGGGTCCTACGAGCAGTACTTC
.	TRBV5-1	TRBJ2-1	TRBD2	16	CASSWGNRGGPNEQFF	TGCGCCAGCAGCTGGGGGAACCGCGGGGGGCCCAATGAGCAGTTCTTC
few	TRBV30	TRBJ2-6	TRBD1	17	CAWSPGQGTPGANVLTF	TGTGCCTGGAGTCCCGGACAGGGAACCCCTGGGGCCAACGTCCTGACTTTC
few	TRBV7-9	TRBJ1-2	TRBD1	16	CASSSMDRAGGYGYTF	TGTGCCAGCAGCTCAATGGACAGGGCAGGGGGCTATGGCTACACCTTC
.	TRBV10-3	TRBJ1-5	.	12	CAISSLDQPQHF	TGTGCCATCTCCTCTCTTGATCAGCCCCAGCATTTT
once	TRBV28	TRBJ2-7	.	12	CASRTGPYEQYF	TGTGCCAGTCGTACAGGGCCCTACGAGCAGTACTTC
.	TRBV7-8	TRBJ2-7	.	13	CASSLGNRDEQYF	TGTGCCAGCAGCTTAGGAAACAGGGACGAGCAGTACTTC
.	TRBV3-1/TRBV3-2	TRBJ2-1	.	14	CASSKGLVESEQFF	TGTGCCAGCAGCAAGGGACTGGTAGAGTCGGAGCAGTTCTTC
.	TRBV18	TRBJ2-5	.	16	CASSPGPGVGQETQYF	TGTGCCAGCTCACCAGGTCCAGGGGTGGGGCAAGAGACCCAGTACTTC
.	TRBV5-1	TRBJ2-7	.	15	CASSSGLDYPYEQYF	TGCGCCAGCAGCTCGGGACTGGACTACCCCTACGAGCAGTACTTC
.	TRBV15	TRBJ2-1	.	16	CATSPRGQRTYNEQFF	TGTGCCACCAGCCCCCGAGGTCAGCGGACTTACAATGAGCAGTTCTTC
.	TRBV12-3/TRBV12-4	TRBJ1-2	.	13	CASSPMGGNGYTF	TGTGCCAGCAGTCCTATGGGAGGCAATGGCTACACCTTC